The subject of this entry is one T cell receptor beta chain. This sample was taken from a study of patients and donors after allogeneic stem cell transplantation. Germline V gene data show CDR1 as MGHRA and CDR2 as YSYEKL. The V and J ends lost 4 bases and 0 bases respectively, with 13 bases between them. There are 15 residues in the CDR3. TCRdb reprocessed the RT-PCR reads with MiXCR, giving one entry per CDR3 protein. The data show 800,000 to 1,000,000 distinct CDR3 sequences, about a sixth seen once. The rearrangement uses TRBV4-1 and TRBJ2-7; no definite D call. Sequencing used blood, either unsorted or a sorted T cell fraction (not recorded which). This TCR derives from a human donor who was either an allogeneic HSCT recipient or a stem cell or donor lymphocyte infusion donor (not recorded which). It is not recorded whose cells these are; they may come from a transplant donor. The CDR3 spells CASSPGPDASYEQYF. CDR3 in DNA: TGCGCCAGCAGCCCGGGCCCGGACGCCTCCTACGAGCAGTACTTC.